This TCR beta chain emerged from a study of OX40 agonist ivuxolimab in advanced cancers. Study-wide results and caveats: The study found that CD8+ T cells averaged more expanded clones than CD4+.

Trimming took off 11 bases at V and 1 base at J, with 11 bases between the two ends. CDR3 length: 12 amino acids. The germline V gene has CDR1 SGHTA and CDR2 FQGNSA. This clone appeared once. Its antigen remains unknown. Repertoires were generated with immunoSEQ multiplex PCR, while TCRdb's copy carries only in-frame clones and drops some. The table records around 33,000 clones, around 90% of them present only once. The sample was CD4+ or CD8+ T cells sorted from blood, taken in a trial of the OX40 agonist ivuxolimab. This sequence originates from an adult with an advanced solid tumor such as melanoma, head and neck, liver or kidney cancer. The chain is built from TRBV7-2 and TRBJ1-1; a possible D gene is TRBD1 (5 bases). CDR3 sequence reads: CAGSRGNTEAFF. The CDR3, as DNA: TGTGCCGGCTCAAGGGGGAACACTGAAGCTTTCTTT.